This TCR beta chain was recovered during a study of cytomegalovirus exposure and HLA in healthy donors. Whole-study findings and limits: Researchers catalogued over 150 TCR beta chains as cytomegalovirus-associated.

In the case of this clone: Its specificity is unknown.

The CDR3 sequence is 14 residues long. Trimming cost V 4 bases and J 1 base, with 8 bases left between them. Germline V CDR1 and CDR2: SQVTM, ANQGSEA. The PCR made use of 60 Vbeta and 13 Jbeta primers. Sequencing was performed with immunoSEQ multiplex PCR; in TCRdb, only in-frame clones are kept and a portion is missing. The table includes about 95,000 clones, 81% detected once. The chain employs TRBV29-1 and TRBJ2-6, with D hard to call. The sample consisted of PBMCs. The TCR sequence derives from a woman in her seventies in good health and CMV-seropositive. CDR3 DNA: TGCAGCGTTGCGGGTAGTTCTGGGGCCAACGTCCTGACTTTC. This gives the protein CSVAGSSGANVLTF.